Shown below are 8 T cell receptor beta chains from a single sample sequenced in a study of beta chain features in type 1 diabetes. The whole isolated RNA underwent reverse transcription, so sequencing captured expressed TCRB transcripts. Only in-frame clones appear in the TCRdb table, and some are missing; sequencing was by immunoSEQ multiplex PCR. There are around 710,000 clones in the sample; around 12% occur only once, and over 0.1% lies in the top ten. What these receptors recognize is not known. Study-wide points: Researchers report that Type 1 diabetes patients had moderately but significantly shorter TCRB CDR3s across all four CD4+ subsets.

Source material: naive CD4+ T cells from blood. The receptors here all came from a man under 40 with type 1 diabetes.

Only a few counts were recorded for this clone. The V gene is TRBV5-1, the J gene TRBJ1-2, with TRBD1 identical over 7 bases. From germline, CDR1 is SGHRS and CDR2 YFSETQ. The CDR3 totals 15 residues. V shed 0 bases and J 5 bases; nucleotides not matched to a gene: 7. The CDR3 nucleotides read TGCGCCAGCAGCTTGGGACAGGGCCCTACGTATGGCTACACCTTC. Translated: CASSLGQGPTYGYTF.

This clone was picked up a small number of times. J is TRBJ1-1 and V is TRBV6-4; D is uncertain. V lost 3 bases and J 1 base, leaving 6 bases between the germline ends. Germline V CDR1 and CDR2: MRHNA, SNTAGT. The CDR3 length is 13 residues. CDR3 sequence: CASSESGNTEAFF. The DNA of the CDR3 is TGTGCCAGCAGTGAGTCCGGGAACACTGAAGCTTTCTTT.

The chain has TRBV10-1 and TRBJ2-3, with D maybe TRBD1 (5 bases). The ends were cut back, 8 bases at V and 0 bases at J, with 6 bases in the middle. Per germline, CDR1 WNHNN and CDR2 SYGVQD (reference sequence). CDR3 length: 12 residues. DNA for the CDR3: TGCGCCAGCGGGGCTAGCACAGATACGCAGTATTTT. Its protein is CASGASTDTQYF.

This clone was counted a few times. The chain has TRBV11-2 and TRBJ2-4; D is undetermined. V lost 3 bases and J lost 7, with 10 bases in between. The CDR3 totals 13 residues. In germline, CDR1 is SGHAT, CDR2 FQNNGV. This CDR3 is CASSFVSANIQYF. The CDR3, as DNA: TGTGCCAGCAGCTTTGTCAGCGCGAACATTCAGTACTTC.

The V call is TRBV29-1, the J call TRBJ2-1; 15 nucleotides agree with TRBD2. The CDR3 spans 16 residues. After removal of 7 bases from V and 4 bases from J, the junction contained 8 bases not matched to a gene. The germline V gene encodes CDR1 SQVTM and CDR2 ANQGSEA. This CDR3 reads CSAPGLAGGRYNEQFF. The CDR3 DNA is TGCAGCGCTCCAGGACTAGCGGGGGGGAGATACAATGAGCAGTTCTTC.

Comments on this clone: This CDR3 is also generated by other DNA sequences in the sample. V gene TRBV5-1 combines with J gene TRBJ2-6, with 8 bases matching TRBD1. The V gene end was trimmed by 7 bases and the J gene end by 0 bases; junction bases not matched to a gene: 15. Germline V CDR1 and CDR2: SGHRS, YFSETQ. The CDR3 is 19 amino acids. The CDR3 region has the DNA TGCGCCAGCGGTCTTCCCCCCCAGGGGGCTGACTCTGGGGCCAACGTCCTGACTTTC. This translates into CASGLPPQGADSGANVLTF.

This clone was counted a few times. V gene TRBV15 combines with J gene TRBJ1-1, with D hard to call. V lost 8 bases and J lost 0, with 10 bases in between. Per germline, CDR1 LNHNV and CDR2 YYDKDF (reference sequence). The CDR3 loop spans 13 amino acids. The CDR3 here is CATQQALNTEAFF. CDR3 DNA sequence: TGTGCCACCCAGCAGGCCCTGAACACTGAAGCTTTCTTT. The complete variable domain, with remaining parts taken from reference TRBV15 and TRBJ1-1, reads DAMVIQNPRYQVTQFGKPVTLSCSQTLNHNVMYWYQQKSSQAPKLLFHYYDKDFNNEADTPDNFQSRRPNTSFCFLDIRSPGLGDTAMYLCATQQALNTEAFFGQGTRLTVV.

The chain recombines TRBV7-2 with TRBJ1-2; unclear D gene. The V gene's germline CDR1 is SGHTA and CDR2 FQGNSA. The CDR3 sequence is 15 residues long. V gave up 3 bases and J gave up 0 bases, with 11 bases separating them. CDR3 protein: CASSFGAASNYGYTF. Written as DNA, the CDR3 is TGTGCCAGCAGCTTCGGCGCAGCCTCTAACTATGGCTACACCTTC.